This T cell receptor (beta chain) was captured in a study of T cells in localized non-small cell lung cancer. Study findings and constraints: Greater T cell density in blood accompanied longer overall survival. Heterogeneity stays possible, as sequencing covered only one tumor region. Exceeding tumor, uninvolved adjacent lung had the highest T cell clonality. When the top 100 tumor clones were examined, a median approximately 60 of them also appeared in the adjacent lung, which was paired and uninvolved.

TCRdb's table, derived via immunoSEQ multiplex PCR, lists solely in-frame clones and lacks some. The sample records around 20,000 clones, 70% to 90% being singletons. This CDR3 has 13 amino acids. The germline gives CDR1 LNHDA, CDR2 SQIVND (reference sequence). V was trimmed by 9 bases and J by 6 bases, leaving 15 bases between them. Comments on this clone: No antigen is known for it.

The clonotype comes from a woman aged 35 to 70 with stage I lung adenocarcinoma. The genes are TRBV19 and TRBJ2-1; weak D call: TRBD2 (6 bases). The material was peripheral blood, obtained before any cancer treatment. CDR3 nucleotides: TGTGCCAGCAGGAGGGAGTCGGGCAATGAGCAGTTCTTC. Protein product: CASRRESGNEQFF.